The entry that follows covers one T cell receptor (beta chain) sequence. Its antigen is currently unknown. Libraries were prepared by immunoSEQ multiplex PCR; TCRdb keeps only in-frame clonotypes and omits some of them. The data show under 150,000 clones, about 88% seen once. With V trimmed by 7 bases and J by 0 bases, 6 bases remained unmatched. CDR3 length: 16 amino acids. Germline V gene lookup returns CDR1 MNHEY and CDR2 SMNVEV (reference sequence). The data belong to a study of cytomegalovirus exposure and HLA in healthy donors. Study-wide findings and caveats: The study listed 164 cytomegalovirus-associated TCR beta chains. One later analysis, an examination of the roughly 130 validation repertoires, found that first-cohort TCR clusters tended to co-occur in them.

The sample was PBMCs. The genes are TRBV27 and TRBJ2-7, with 13 positions matching TRBD2. The sequence was obtained from a man between 18 and 29 years old in good health and CMV-seropositive. The CDR3 region has the DNA TGTGCCAGCACTGGGACTAGCGGGGCAAGCTCCTACGAGCAGTACTTC. It codes for CASTGTSGASSYEQYF.